This T cell receptor beta chain was sequenced during a study of human T cells and chemical hapten exposure. Study overall: Across its approximately 23 weeks, the study gave patients weekly diphenylcyclopropenone doses to the scalp. The cohort included alopecia areata under or over 50% scalp, totalis and universalis. Study-level points and caveats: Expanded TCRs made up significantly more big CDR3 similarity clusters than controls did.

This clonotype was counted between two and nine times. The antigen is undetermined. V was clipped by 5 bases and J by 3 bases, with 15 bases between them. The germline V gene encodes CDR1 KGHDR and CDR2 SFDVKD. There are 15 residues in the CDR3. Time point of the sample: pre-sensitization, week 0. Treatment indicated: therapeutic diphenylcyclopropenone sensitization with weekly scalp DPC. Researchers extracted total RNA from unfractionated whole blood. TCRdb re-called the RACE reads with MiXCR, one entry per CDR3 protein. The profile covers 150,000 to 200,000 distinct CDR3 sequences, with approximately 31% appearing a single time and 2.9% taken by the ten largest.

The source is a woman aged 25 to 45 with alopecia areata. Some clones in this sample may be carry-over from other donors' samples. Sequenced here: whole blood, sampled in connection with sensitization to the hapten diphenylcyclopropenone (DPC). The rearrangement joins TRBV24-1 to TRBJ2-5; D might be TRBD1 (6 bases). Written as DNA, the CDR3 is TGTGCCACCAGTGGATATGGGGCAGGGGAAGAGACCCAGTACTTC. Translated: CATSGYGAGEETQYF.